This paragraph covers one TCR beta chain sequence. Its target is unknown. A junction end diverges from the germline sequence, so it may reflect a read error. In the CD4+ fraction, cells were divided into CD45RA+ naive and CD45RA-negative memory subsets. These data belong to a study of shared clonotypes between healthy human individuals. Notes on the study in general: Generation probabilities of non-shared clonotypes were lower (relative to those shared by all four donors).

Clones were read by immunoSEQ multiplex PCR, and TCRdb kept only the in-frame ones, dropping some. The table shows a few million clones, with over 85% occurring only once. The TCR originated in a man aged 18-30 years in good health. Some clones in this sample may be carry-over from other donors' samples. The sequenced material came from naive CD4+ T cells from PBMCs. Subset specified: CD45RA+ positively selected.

The DNA of the CDR3 is TGTGCCAGCAGTTCCAGACAGGGGGTAAGCTTT. Protein sequence: CASSSRQGVSF. The chain links TRBV28 to TRBJ1-4; 9 bases line up with TRBD1. CDR3 size: 11 residues. Germline loops: CDR1 MDHEN, CDR2 SYDVKM.